These 14 T cell receptor beta chains were sequenced from one sample in a study of Ad26.COV2.S vaccination and SARS-CoV-2 variants (dated by TCRdb to about 2021). This sample's time point label indicates: individuals recovered from natural SARS-CoV-2 infection. Library generation was performed with the immunoSEQ multiplex PCR assay. The immuneACCESS repertoire file appears here via TCRdb, limited to in-frame rearrangements. These files lack a portion of the clones; in checked studies, under half of the deficit traces to unresolved V genes, and the cause of the others is not known. Counted in this sample were approximately 150,000 clones; about nine tenths of them appeared once. The ten most abundant clones make up approximately 5% of the sample. The sequences come from peripheral blood, collected after recovery from COVID-19. The receptors originated from a human donor who had recovered from COVID-19.

This clone was detected only once. This rearrangement joins TRBV4-3 to TRBJ2-1, with 7 nucleotides matching TRBD2. The CDR3 is 17 residues long. CDR1 LGHNA and CDR2 YSLEER come from the germline V gene. J gave up 2 bases and V 0 bases, and 7 bases lay outside the gene matches. The CDR3 protein is CASSQDLWEGTYNEQFF. The DNA for the CDR3 is TGCGCCAGCAGCCAAGATCTTTGGGAGGGCACCTACAATGAGCAGTTCTTC.

The J gene is TRBJ2-4, the V gene TRBV11-2; D unresolved. CDR1 and CDR2 (germline): SGHAT, FQNNGV. This CDR3 spans 17 amino acids. Deletions cut 2 bases from V and 0 bases from J, with 14 bases between. The CDR3 region has the DNA TGTGCCAGCAGCTTACTCGTCGCGTCTCTAGCCAAAAACATTCAGTACTTC. This sequence encodes CASSLLVASLAKNIQYF.

This chain links TRBV6-2 or TRBV6-3 with TRBJ2-7, with 7 bases matching TRBD1. The CDR3 runs 16 residues. Germline CDR1 is MNHEY and CDR2 is SVGEGT. Trimming cost V 2 bases and J 2 bases; bases outside gene matches: 9. As DNA, the CDR3 is TGTGCCAGCAGTTACGATACGGGACAGCGAGCCTACGAGCAGTACTTC. Amino acids: CASSYDTGQRAYEQYF.

This clone was recorded once. The J gene is TRBJ1-1, the V gene TRBV7-9, with a tentative D call TRBD1 (6 bases). The CDR3 is 16 residues long. Looked up from germline, CDR1 is SEHNR and CDR2 is FQNEAQ (reference sequence). With 4 bases removed from V and 5 bases from J, the gap between germline ends came to 20 bases. CDR3 residues: CASSSDPPGAQTEAFF. DNA for the CDR3: TGTGCCAGCAGCTCAGACCCTCCGGGGGCGCAGACTGAAGCTTTCTTT.

The chain joins TRBV27 to TRBJ2-1; 8 positions agree with TRBD1. There are 15 residues in the CDR3. J gave up 5 bases and V 0 bases, and 3 bases lay outside the gene matches. Germline CDR1 reads MNHEY; CDR2 reads SMNVEV (reference sequence). The CDR3 protein is CASSLSGTGHNEQFF. CDR3 in DNA: TGTGCCAGCAGTTTATCCGGGACAGGACACAATGAGCAGTTCTTC.

CDR3 nucleotide sequence: TGTGCCAGCAGCGTAGCTGGGGATCGAGATGAGCAGTTCTTC. This codes for CASSVAGDRDEQFF. The gene calls are TRBV9 and TRBJ2-1; unclear D gene. Trimming cost V 0 bases and J 8 bases, with 12 bases left between them. Looked up from germline, CDR1 is SGDLS and CDR2 is YYNGEE. The CDR3 extends over 14 amino acids.

This clone occurred once. The chain employs TRBV2 and TRBJ2-2; D is unclear. Germline V gene data show CDR1 as SNHLY and CDR2 as FYNNEI. The CDR3 sequence is 11 residues long. Trimming left V 6 bases short and J 5 bases short, with 4 bases between. The CDR3 DNA sequence: TGTGCCAGCAGGGGAACCGGGGAGCTGTTTTTT. Translated, it gives CASRGTGELFF.

The rearrangement links TRBV28 to TRBJ1-1; 7 nucleotides match TRBD1. This CDR3 is 16 amino acids long. Germline CDR1 and CDR2: MDHEN and SYDVKM. V was clipped by 4 bases and J by 0 bases; unmatched bases: 8. The CDR3 DNA reads TGTGCCAGCAGTTCTTTCAGGGGGGCGATGAACACTGAAGCTTTCTTT. Translation gives CASSSFRGAMNTEAFF.

For the CDR3, the DNA is TGCAGCGTTTGGGACAGGGGGAAGGGAAGCTATGGCTACACCTTC. It translates to CSVWDRGKGSYGYTF. V usage is TRBV29-1 and J usage is TRBJ1-2, with 11 bases matching TRBD1. There are 15 residues in the CDR3. V gave up 5 bases and J gave up 4 bases; unmatched junction bases: 9. Germline loops: CDR1 SQVTM, CDR2 ANQGSEA.

The chain joins TRBV19 to TRBJ2-1, with 10 bases aligning to TRBD1. Germline V gene sequence: CDR1 LNHDA, CDR2 SQIVND (reference sequence). This CDR3 contains 16 residues. After removal of 3 bases from V and 10 bases from J, the junction contained 12 bases not matched to a gene. The CDR3 spells CASSIPDRGSRGEQFF. The DNA for the CDR3 is TGTGCCAGTAGTATCCCGGACAGGGGGAGCCGCGGGGAGCAGTTCTTC.

The chain is built from TRBV9 and TRBJ1-3; a weak D match, TRBD1 (6 bases). Germline-derived CDR1 and CDR2 are SGDLS and YYNGEE. The CDR3 spans 16 residues. The V and J ends lost 0 bases and 0 bases respectively, with 10 bases between them. The CDR3 here is CASSVGDIHSGNTIYF. CDR3 in DNA: TGTGCCAGCAGCGTAGGGGACATACACTCTGGAAACACCATATATTTT.

This clone was observed a single time. V usage is TRBV4-3 and J usage is TRBJ1-5, with unresolved D. CDR1 LGHNA and CDR2 YSLEER come from the germline V gene. There are 15 residues in the CDR3. The V and J ends lost 1 base and 0 bases respectively, with 7 bases between them. The CDR3 protein is CASSQVQDSNQPQHF. The CDR3 bases are TGCGCCAGCAGCCAAGTCCAGGATAGCAATCAGCCCCAGCATTTT.

The genes are TRBV4-3 and TRBJ2-3, with TRBD2 identical over 8 bases. This CDR3 has 14 residues. The germline gives CDR1 LGHNA, CDR2 YSLEER. The V gene end was trimmed by 4 bases and the J gene end by 8 bases; junction bases not matched to a gene: 8. CDR3 sequence (DNA): TGCGCCAGCAGCCCCGGGGGGGCAGGGGTTACGCAGTATTTT. Translation gives CASSPGGAGVTQYF.

The chain recombines TRBV28 with TRBJ2-5; 12 bases map to TRBD2. CDR3 length: 15 amino acids. The V and J ends lost 4 bases and 7 bases, in that order; junction bases with no gene match: 7. Germline V gives CDR1 MDHEN, CDR2 SYDVKM. The CDR3 loop is CASSSELAGGRTQYF. DNA for the CDR3: TGTGCCAGCAGTTCCGAACTAGCGGGAGGTAGGACCCAGTACTTC.